This T cell receptor (beta chain) comes out of a study of T-cell memory formation after mild COVID-19. For the study at large: Clusters of TCRs were largely donor specific.

The CDR3 covers 12 residues. V was clipped by 2 bases and J by 7 bases, with 6 bases between them. In germline, CDR1 is SGHTA, CDR2 FQGNSA. Study-level findings and limits: Pre-infection memory contained some responding clones, which suggested that cross-reactive memory had joined. Clones contracting day 15 to 85 were balanced CD4/CD8; later expanders leaned CD4+. Among contracting clones, CD4+ were mainly CM/EM and CD8+ enriched in EMRA.

The table lists this clonotype with many counts. What it recognizes is unknown. TCRdb used MiXCR to reprocess the 5' RACE reads, holding one entry per CDR3 protein. In the table there are under 300,000 distinct CDR3 sequences, 8.5% to 9.5% of which are singletons. Input material: PBMCs or a T cell subset sorted from them (not recorded which). This receptor was taken from a man aged 18-30 years who had mild COVID-19 (a few samples of this study predate the infection). Cell type and time point are not known. The chain is built from TRBV7-2 and TRBJ2-1; possible D gene TRBD1, 6 bases. CDR3 region: CASSLRGNEQFF. The CDR3 DNA reads as TGTGCCAGCAGCTTAAGGGGGAATGAGCAGTTCTTC.